This T cell receptor (beta chain) was documented in a study of shared clonotypes between healthy human individuals (dated by TCRdb to the early 2020s). Background for the entire study: A couple of women and three men aged 18 to 49 years were included in the cohort. Libraries were prepared and TCR repertoires were sequenced by different laboratories using diverse techniques, in order to increase sequencing depth and limit assay-specific biases. Each donor's leukapheresis produced roughly between roughly 0.85 and 10 billion PBMCs. Blood TCR repertoires of roughly five healthy adults were deeply sequenced to estimate repertoire size and the extent of clonotype sharing between individuals. For each donor, CD4 naive and CD4 memory were each run on three plates, CD8 naive on two plates, and CD8 memory on one plate.

Using the deep immunoSEQ assay, TCR CDR3 regions were amplified from genomic DNA by multiplex PCR. For each cell subset, the extracted genomic DNA was distributed evenly across all wells of several immunoSEQ 96-well plates, and each plate served as one replicate. Each replicate PCR for sorted subsets received around 210 ng genomic DNA, equal to 28,000 or so T cell genomes. Purified libraries were measured with a Qubit 3.0 fluorometer, size-checked on a Bioanalyzer 2100, and measured again with the KAPA Library Quantification kit. Each immunoSEQ 96-well plate was sequenced on its own single-read 150-cycle Illumina NextSeq 550 flow cell. Under the source paper's analysis protocol: Because the immunoSEQ output held only junctional sequences and lacked quality scores, the filtering could not match the filtering applied to full-length reads. Sequences were annotated with PyIR, a Python wrapper for IgBLAST v1.9, using IMGT germline references to assign V/J genes and CDR3. Reads were filtered out if the reads had weak V/J assignments (E-value above 1e-6), no CDR3, stop codons, out-of-frame junctions, or ambiguous translated residues. A V3J clonotype was defined by an identical inferred V gene, J gene, and CDR3 amino acid sequence. Percentage overlap between repertoires was computed as shared unique clonotypes divided by the size of the smaller repertoire. Three approaches were used to assess repertoire richness: RTK rarefaction, the Chao1 estimator, and Recon v2.1 estimates of unobserved clonotypes. Generation probabilities for all TCRbeta clonotypes obtained by the gDNA method from four donors were computed using OLGA. In its TCRdb copy, this immuneACCESS table keeps in-frame sequences only and misses some clones. Where compared with another copy, unresolved V genes explain less than half of these, and the others have no known cause. That table supplies the V and J calls and clone size; D and trimming were determined from the DNA. For this sample the table gives a few hundred thousand clones, of which around 95% were detected only once. The leading ten clones occupy around 0.097% of the sample.

The research as a whole found: Sampling was limited to blood, and TCR repertoires in tissue likely differ from TCR repertoires in blood. Clonotypes shared by all four sorted-subset donors showed higher generation probabilities than non-shared clonotypes. Rarefaction of sorted-subset datasets indicated incomplete sequencing despite the large sequencing depth. Across a few donors, approximately 5% of naive CD4, 3.5% of naive CD8, about 2% of memory CD4, and under 0.45% of memory CD8 clonotypes were shared. The genetic and exposure-history diversity represented was limited by the small number of donors. Based on pairwise subsampling, the degree of clonotype sharing among donors was expected to be affected by sequencing depth. Naive subsets generally had larger estimated clonotype richness than memory subsets did.

In regard to this clone: This receptor's antigen is unknown. Per-nucleotide qualities are absent, and no much larger clonotype sits a single base away.

CD8 naive samples were obtained by positive selection for CCR7 among CD45RO-negative cells, yielding a CD45RA+CCR7+ population from which TemRA cells were excluded. The donors were healthy, HIV-negative adults who had no recently reported acute infections or vaccinations. Every donor was a Caucasian adult residing in Nashville, Tennessee, USA. After blood collection by leukapheresis, PBMCs were isolated using Ficoll-Histopaque density gradient centrifugation and then cryopreserved in the vapor phase of liquid nitrogen. Analytical flow cytometry was used to check the purity and quantity of each magnetically sorted T cell population. Genomic DNA was isolated from each sorted fraction and quantified by UV absorbance on a Nanodrop 2000c. The clonotype originates from a young woman in good health. The sequenced sample consisted of naive CD8+ T cells sorted from blood. What the cell subset or site label conveys for this sample: CD45RA+CCR7+.

The bases read TGTGCCAGCAGTGAATCACCTGGGACATGGAGGTTCGAGCAGTACTTC. It specifies CASSESPGTWRFEQYF. The chain is encoded by TRBV6-1 joined to TRBJ2-7; the D region possibly corresponds to TRBD1 (6 bases align). The trim is 2 bases for V and 6 bases for J, with a gap of 20 bases between the germline ends. The germline V gene encodes CDR1 MNHNS and CDR2 SASEGT. The CDR3 holds 16 amino acids from the cysteine to the phenylalanine. Only CDR3 DNA remains: 48 bases, in frame from the first base.